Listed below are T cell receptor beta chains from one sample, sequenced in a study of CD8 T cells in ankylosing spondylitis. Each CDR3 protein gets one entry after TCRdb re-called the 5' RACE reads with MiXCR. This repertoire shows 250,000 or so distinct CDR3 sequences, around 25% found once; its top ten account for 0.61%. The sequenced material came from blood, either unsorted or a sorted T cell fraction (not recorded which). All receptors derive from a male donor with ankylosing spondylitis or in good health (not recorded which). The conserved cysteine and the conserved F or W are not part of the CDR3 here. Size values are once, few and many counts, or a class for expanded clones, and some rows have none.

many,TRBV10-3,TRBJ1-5,AISESWGEGAQH
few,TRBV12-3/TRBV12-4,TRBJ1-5,ASSSGPGGFDQPQH
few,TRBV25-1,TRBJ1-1,ASSELGGTEAF
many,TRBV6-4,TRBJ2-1,ASSVASGGGLNEQF
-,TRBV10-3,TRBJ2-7,AISDAVLRTGGYEQY
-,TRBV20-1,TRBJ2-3,SARAPSEDTQY
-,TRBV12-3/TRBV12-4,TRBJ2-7,ASTRGTGSYEQY
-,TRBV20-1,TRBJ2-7,SASLAGGHEQY
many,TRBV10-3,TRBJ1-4,AISAHSTNEKLF
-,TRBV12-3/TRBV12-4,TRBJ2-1,ASSWGQPATNEQF
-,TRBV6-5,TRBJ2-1,ASSYGKKYNEQF
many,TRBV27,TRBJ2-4,ASSRDRGDIQY
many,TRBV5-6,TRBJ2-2,ASSLTSGTLLTGELF
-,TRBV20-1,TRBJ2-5,SARDSTSHQETQY
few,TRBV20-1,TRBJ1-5,SARDSRGIDQPQH
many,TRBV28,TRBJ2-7,ASTGGTSSYEQY
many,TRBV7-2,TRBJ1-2,ASSPPRGPNYGYT
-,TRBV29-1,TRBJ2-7,SGIGVTYEQN
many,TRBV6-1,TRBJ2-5,ASTLVLGRIQETQY
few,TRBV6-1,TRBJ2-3,ASRRIISTDTQY
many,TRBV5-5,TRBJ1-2,ASSPGTVDGYT
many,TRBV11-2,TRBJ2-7,ASSLLGTYEQY
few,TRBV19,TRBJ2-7,ASSPGILYEQY
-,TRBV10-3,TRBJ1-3,AISESRSSGNTIY
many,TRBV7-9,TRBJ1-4,ASSYRAANEKLF
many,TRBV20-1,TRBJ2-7,SALDGDRGSYEQY
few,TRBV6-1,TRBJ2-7,ASSPTGISYEQY
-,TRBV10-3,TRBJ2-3,AISESASGEFTDTQY
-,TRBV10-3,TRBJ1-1,AISEVTEAF
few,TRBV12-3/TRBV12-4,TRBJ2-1,ASSRGRDEQF
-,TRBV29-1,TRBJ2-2,SVEDGGTYTGELF
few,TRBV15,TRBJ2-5,ATSRDNGEETQY
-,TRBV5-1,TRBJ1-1,ASSFAGVEAF
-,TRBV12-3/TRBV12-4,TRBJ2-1,ASSFGGAAYNEQF
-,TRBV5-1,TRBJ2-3,ASGLMGQGVIGTDTQY
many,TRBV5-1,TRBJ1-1,ASSSNNLQVGEAF
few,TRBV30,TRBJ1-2,AWEFSDSNYGYT
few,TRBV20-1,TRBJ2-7,SATPTAGYEQY
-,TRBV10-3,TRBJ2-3,AIRLGLAGDTDTQY
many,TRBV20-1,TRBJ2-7,SARGDLSSYEQY
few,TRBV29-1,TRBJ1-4,SVAGWRNEKLF
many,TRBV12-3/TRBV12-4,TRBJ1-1,ASSPGRTNTEAF
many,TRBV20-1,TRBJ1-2,SAGRDRVDGYT
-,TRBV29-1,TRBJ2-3,SVGHGTDTQY
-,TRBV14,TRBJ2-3,ASSPGFPRTDTQY
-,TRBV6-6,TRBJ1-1,ASSEIMNTEAF